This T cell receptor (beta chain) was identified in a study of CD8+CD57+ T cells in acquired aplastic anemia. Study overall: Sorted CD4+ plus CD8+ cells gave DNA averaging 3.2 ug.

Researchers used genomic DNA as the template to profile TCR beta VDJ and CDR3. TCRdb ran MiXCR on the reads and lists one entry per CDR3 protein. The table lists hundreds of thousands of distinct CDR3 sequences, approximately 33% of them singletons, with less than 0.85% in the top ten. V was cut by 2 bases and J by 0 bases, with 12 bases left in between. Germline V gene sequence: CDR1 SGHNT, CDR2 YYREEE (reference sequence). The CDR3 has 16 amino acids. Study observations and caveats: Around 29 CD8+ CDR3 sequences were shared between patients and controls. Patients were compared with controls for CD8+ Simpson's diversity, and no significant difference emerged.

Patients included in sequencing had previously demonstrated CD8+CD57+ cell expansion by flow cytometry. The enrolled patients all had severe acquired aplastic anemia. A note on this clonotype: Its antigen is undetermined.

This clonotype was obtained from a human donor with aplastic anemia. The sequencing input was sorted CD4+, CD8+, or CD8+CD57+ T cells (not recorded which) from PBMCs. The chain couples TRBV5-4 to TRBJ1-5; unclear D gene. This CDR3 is CASSFGEGNSNQPQHF. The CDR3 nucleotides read TGTGCCAGCAGCTTCGGGGAGGGTAATAGCAATCAGCCCCAGCATTTT.